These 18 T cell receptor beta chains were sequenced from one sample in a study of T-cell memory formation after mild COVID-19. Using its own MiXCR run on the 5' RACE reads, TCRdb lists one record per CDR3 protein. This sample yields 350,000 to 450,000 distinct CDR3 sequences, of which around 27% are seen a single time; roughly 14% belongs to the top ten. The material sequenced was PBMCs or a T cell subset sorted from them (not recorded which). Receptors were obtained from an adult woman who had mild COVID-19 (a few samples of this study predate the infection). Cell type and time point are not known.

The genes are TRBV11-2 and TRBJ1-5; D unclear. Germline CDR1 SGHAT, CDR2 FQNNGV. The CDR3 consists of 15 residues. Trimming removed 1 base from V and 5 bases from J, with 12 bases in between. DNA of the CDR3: TGTGCCAGCAGCTTAGGGTTAGGTAGGGATCAGCCCCAGCATTTT. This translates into CASSLGLGRDQPQHF. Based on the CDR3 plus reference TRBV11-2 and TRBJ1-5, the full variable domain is EAGVAQSPRYKIIEKRQSVAFWCNPISGHATLYWYQQILGQGPKLLIQFQNNGVVDDSQLPKDRFSAERLKGVDSTLKIQPAKLEDSAVYLCASSLGLGRDQPQHFGDGTRLSIL.

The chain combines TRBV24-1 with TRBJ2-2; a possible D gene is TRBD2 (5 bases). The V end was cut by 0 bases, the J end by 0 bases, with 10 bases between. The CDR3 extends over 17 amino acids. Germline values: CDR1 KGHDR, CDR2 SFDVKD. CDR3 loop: CATSDLHGGSNTGELFF. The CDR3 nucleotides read TGTGCCACCAGTGATTTGCATGGCGGGTCGAACACCGGGGAGCTGTTTTTT.

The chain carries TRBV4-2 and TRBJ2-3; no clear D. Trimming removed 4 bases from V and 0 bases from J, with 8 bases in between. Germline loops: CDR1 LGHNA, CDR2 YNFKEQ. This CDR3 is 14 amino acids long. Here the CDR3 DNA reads TGTGCCAGCAGCCGCGACATTAGCACAGATACGCAGTATTTT. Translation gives CASSRDISTDTQYF.

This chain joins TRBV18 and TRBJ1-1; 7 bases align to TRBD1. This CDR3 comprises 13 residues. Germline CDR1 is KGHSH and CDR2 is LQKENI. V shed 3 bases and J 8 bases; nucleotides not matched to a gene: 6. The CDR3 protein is CASSPGQRREAFF. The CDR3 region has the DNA TGTGCCAGCTCACCGGGACAGCGTCGGGAAGCTTTCTTT.

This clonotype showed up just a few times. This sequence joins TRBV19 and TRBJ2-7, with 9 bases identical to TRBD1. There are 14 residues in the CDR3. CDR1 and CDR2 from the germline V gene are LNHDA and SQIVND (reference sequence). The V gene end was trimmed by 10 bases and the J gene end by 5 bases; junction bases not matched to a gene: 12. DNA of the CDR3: TGTGCCACCAAGACCGGGACAGGGATCAACGAGCAGTACTTC. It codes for CATKTGTGINEQYF.

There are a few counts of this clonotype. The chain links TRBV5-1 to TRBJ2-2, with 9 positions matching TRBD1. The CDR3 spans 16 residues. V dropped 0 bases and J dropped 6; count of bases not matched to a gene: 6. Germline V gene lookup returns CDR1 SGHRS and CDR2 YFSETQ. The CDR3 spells CASSLAYDRGSGELFF. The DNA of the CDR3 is TGCGCCAGCAGCTTGGCCTACGACAGGGGGTCCGGGGAGCTGTTTTTT. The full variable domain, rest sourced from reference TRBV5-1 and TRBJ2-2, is KAGVTQTPRYLIKTRGQQVTLSCSPISGHRSVSWYQQTPGQGLQFLFEYFSETQRNKGNFPGRFSGRQFSNSRSEMNVSTLELGDSALYLCASSLAYDRGSGELFFGEGSRLTVL.

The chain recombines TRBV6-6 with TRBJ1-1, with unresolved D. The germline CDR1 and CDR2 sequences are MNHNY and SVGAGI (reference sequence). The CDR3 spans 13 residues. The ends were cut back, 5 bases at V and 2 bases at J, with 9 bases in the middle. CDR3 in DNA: TGTGCCAGCAGTGACACGGTAAACACTGAAGCTTTCTTT. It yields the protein CASSDTVNTEAFF.

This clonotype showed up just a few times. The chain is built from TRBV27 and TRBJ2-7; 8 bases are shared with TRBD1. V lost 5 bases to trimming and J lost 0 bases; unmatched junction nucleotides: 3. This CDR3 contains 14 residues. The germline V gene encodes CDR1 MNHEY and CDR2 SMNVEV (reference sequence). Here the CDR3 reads CASSETGDSYEQYF. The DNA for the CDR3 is TGTGCCAGCAGTGAGACAGGGGACTCCTACGAGCAGTACTTC.

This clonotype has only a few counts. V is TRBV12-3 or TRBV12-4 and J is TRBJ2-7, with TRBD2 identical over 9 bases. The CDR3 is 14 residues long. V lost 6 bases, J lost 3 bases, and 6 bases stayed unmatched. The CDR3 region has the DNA TGTGCCAGCAGCCCTAGCGGGAAAGACTACGAGCAGTACTTC. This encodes CASSPSGKDYEQYF.

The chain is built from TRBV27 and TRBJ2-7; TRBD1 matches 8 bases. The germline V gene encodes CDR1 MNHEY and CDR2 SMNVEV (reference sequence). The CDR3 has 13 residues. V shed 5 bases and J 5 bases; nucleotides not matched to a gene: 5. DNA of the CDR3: TGTGCCAGCAGTGCAGGGGGCGTCAACGAGCAGTACTTC. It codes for CASSAGGVNEQYF.

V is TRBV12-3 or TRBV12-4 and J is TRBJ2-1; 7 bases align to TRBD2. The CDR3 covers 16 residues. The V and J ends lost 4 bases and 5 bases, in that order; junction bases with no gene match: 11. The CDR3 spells CASSSAGVTPDNEQFF. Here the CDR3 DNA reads TGTGCCAGCAGTTCGGCGGGGGTTACCCCTGACAATGAGCAGTTCTTC.

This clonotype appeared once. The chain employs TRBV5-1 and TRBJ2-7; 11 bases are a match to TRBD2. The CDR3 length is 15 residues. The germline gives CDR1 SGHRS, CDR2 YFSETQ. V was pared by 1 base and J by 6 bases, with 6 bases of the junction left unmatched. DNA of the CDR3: TGCGCCAGCAGCTTGACTAGCGGGGGCCGGGGCGAGCAGTACTTC. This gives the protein CASSLTSGGRGEQYF.

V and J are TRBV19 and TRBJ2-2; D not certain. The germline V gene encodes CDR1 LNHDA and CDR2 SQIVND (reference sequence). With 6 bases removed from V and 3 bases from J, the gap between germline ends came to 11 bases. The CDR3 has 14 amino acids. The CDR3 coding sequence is TGTGCCAGTAGAGGGTTCGGAGACACCGGGGAGCTGTTTTTT. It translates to CASRGFGDTGELFF.

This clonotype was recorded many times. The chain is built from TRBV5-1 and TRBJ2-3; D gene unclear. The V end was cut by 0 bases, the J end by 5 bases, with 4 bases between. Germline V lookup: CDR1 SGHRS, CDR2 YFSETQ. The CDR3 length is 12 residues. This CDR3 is CASSLEGDTQYF. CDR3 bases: TGCGCCAGCAGCTTGGAAGGAGATACGCAGTATTTT.

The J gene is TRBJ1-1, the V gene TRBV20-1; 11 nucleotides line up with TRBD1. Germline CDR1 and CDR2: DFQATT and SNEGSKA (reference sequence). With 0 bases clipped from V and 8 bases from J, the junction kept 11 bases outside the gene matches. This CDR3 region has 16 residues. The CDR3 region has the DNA TGCAGTGCTAGAGAAACCATCGGACAGGGGGCTTCAGAAGCTTTCTTT. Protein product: CSARETIGQGASEAFF.

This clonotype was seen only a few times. In DNA, the CDR3 is TGTGCCAGCAGCCCGAAACAACGACTGGGACTAGCGGGAAATTCGGCGCAGTATTTT. Translation gives CASSPKQRLGLAGNSAQYF. The V gene is TRBV12-3 or TRBV12-4, the J gene TRBJ2-3; 13 positions agree with TRBD2. Trimming took 6 bases from V and 10 from J; bases not matched to a gene: 22. This CDR3 contains 19 residues.

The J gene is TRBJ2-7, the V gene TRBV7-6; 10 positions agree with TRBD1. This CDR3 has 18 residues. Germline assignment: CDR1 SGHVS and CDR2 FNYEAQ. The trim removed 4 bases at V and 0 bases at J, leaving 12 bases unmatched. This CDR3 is CASSSLVMGQGSSYEQYF. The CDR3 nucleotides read TGTGCCAGCAGCTCCCTCGTAATGGGACAGGGGTCCTCCTACGAGCAGTACTTC.

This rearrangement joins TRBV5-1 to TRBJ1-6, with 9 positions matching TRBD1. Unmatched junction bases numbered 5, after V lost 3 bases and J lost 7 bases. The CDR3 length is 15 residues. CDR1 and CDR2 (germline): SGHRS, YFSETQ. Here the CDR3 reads CASSSDGQGNSPLHF. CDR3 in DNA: TGCGCCAGCAGCTCCGACGGACAGGGGAATTCACCCCTCCACTTT.